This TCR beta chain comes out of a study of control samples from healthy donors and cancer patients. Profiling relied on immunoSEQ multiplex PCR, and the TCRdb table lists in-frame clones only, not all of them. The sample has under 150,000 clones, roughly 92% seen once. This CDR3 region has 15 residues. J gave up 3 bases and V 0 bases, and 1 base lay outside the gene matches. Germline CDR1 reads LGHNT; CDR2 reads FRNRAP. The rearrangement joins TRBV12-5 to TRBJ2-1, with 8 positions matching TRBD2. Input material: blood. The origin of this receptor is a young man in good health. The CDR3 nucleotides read TGTGCTAGTGGTTTGGTTAGCGGGGTCTACAATGAGCAGTTCTTC. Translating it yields CASGLVSGVYNEQFF.